A selection of T cell receptor beta chains follows, all from one sample in a study of blood T cell repertoires in COVID-19. Sequenced by immunoSEQ multiplex PCR; TCRdb stores in-frame clones only, minus some. The sample contains 120,000 to 150,000 clones, 70% to 90% of which appear only once. Sequenced material: peripheral blood. The receptors come from a woman aged 80 or over with acute or convalescent COVID-19. The CDR3 runs from the conserved cysteine through the conserved F or W. D genes are given only for firm matches. Clone size, where shown, is once, few, many, or a class for clones that have expanded.

TRBJ1-2 | TRBV7-8 | NA | NA | TGTGCCAGCAGCTCCAGGGGTGCGGGTGGCTACACCTTC | CASSSRGAGGYTF
TRBJ2-1 | TRBV6-5 | NA | NA | TGTGCCAGCAGGGTAGAAAGCTCCTACAATGAGCAGTTCTTC | CASRVESSYNEQFF
TRBJ2-1 | TRBV14 | TRBD1 | NA | TGTGCCAGCAGCCAAGACCCGGGACAGGGGGGGCACTACAATGAGCAGTTCTTC | CASSQDPGQGGHYNEQFF
TRBJ1-2 | TRBV6-1 | NA | once | TGTGCCAGCAGTGAAGGGCACGTACCGGGGAACTATGGCTACACCTTC | CASSEGHVPGNYGYTF
TRBJ2-2 | TRBV29-1 | TRBD1 | NA | TGCAGCGTTGATAATTCAGGGGGTAACACCGGGGAGCTGTTTTTT | CSVDNSGGNTGELFF
TRBJ2-6 | TRBV18 | NA | NA | TGTGCCAGCTCACCACCATCCGGGCCCAGGGCTGGGGCCAACGTCCTGACTTTC | CASSPPSGPRAGANVLTF
TRBJ1-3 | TRBV7-9 | TRBD1 | NA | TGTGCCAGCAGCCCCGGGGACAGGATCCCCCCTGGAAACACCATATATTTT | CASSPGDRIPPGNTIYF
TRBJ2-7 | TRBV7-3 | TRBD2 | few | TGTGCCAGCAGTCCCACCGGGACTAGCTTCTACGAGCAGTACTTC | CASSPTGTSFYEQYF
TRBJ2-1 | TRBV18 | TRBD2 | NA | TGTGCCAGCTCACCACCGGGTCTACTAGCGGGGGCCATCAATGAGCAGTTCTTC | CASSPPGLLAGAINEQFF
TRBJ1-1 | TRBV3-1/TRBV3-2 | NA | NA | TGTGCCAGCAGCCAGTGGGCAGAGAACACTGAAGCTTTCTTT | CASSQWAENTEAFF
TRBJ1-2 | TRBV5-1 | TRBD1 | NA | TGCGCCAGCAGCTTGGGACAGGGGGCATTTTATGGCTACACCTTC | CASSLGQGAFYGYTF
TRBJ1-4 | TRBV2 | TRBD1 | NA | TGTGCCAGCGGGGGGGACAGGGGTGGTGAAAAACTGTTTTTT | CASGGDRGGEKLFF
TRBJ1-6 | TRBV5-6 | NA | NA | TGTGCCAGCAGCCCCATCTCCGGGTCCTCCGTTTCACCCCTCCACTTT | CASSPISGSSVSPLHF
TRBJ2-3 | TRBV11-2 | TRBD2 | NA | TGTGCCAGCAGCCGGGGAGGGCAGGGCCTCACAGATACGCAGTATTTT | CASSRGGQGLTDTQYF
TRBJ1-2 | TRBV5-4 | NA | once | TGTGCCAGCAGCCAAGGAGGACTCTATGGCTACACCTTC | CASSQGGLYGYTF
TRBJ1-2 | TRBV7-2 | TRBD1 | NA | TGTGCCAGCAGCCTATCCGGGACAGCAATCCTCGACGAATATGGCTACACCTTC | CASSLSGTAILDEYGYTF
TRBJ2-3 | TRBV9 | NA | NA | TGTGCCAGCAGCCCCCAGACAGATACGCAGTATTTT | CASSPQTDTQYF
TRBJ2-3 | TRBV30 | TRBD2 | once | TGTGCCTCGGCTAGCGGGGGGGCGGCAGATACGCAGTATTTT | CASASGGAADTQYF
TRBJ2-7 | TRBV5-1 | TRBD1 | few | TGCGCCAGCAGCTTGAACAGGGGATTCGAGCAGTACTTC | CASSLNRGFEQYF
TRBJ1-2 | TRBV11-1 | TRBD1 | NA | TGTGCCAGCAGCTTGGACAGGTGGAATGGCTACACCTTC | CASSLDRWNGYTF
TRBJ1-5 | TRBV10-3 | TRBD1 | NA | TGTGCCATCATTTGGAGGGGGCCTGGCAATCAGCCCCAGCATTTT | CAIIWRGPGNQPQHF
TRBJ1-4 | TRBV12-5 | NA | NA | TGTGCTAGTGGTCCCGGACAGACAACTAATGAAAAACTGTTTTTT | CASGPGQTTNEKLFF
TRBJ2-5 | TRBV15 | NA | once | TGTGCCACCAGCAGCCTTCCTAGAGGAGAAGAGACCCAGTACTTC | CATSSLPRGEETQYF
TRBJ1-5 | TRBV7-8 | NA | NA | TGTGCCAGCAGCTCAGGAAGAGGGCAGCCCCAGCATTTT | CASSSGRGQPQHF
TRBJ2-5 | TRBV18 | NA | NA | TGTGCCAGCTCACCCGGGTCTCAAGAGACCCAGTACTTC | CASSPGSQETQYF
TRBJ1-6 | TRBV3-1/TRBV3-2 | NA | few | TGTGCCAGCAGCCAACAGGGCCCTCGGTCACCCCTCCACTTT | CASSQQGPRSPLHF
TRBJ2-2 | TRBV5-4 | NA | NA | TGTGCCAGCAGCTTAAGCTTGGGGGGCACCGGGGAGCTGTTTTTT | CASSLSLGGTGELFF
TRBJ1-2 | TRBV2 | NA | once | TGTGCCAGCAGGCGACAGGACCACTACACCTTC | CASRRQDHYTF
TRBJ2-5 | TRBV29-1 | NA | NA | TGCAGCGTTAGTACTAGTAGGGAGACCCAGTACTTC | CSVSTSRETQYF
TRBJ2-1 | TRBV11-3 | NA | NA | TGTGCCAGCAGTTTGGGGCAGGGCGTGGAAAATGAGCAGTTCTTC | CASSLGQGVENEQFF
TRBJ1-2 | TRBV6-2/TRBV6-3 | NA | NA | TGTGCCAGCAGTTACCGCAGGGAAGGGGATGGCTACACCTTC | CASSYRREGDGYTF
TRBJ2-5 | TRBV29-1 | TRBD2 | NA | TGCAGCGTCAACAGAGGGGTAGGACTAGCGGGGGAAGAGACCCAGTACTTC | CSVNRGVGLAGEETQYF
TRBJ1-5 | TRBV25-1 | TRBD1 | NA | TGTGCCAGCAGCGTCGGACAGGGCGGCCAGCATTTT | CASSVGQGGQHF
TRBJ2-1 | TRBV5-1 | NA | once | TGCGCCAGCAGCTTGGGACAGCCGATTTACAATGAGCAGTTCTTC | CASSLGQPIYNEQFF
TRBJ2-3 | TRBV14 | NA | once | TGTGCCAGCAGCCAAGACTGGGGCACGCGCACAGATACGCAGTATTTT | CASSQDWGTRTDTQYF
TRBJ1-6 | TRBV5-6 | NA | NA | TGTGCCAGCAGCCGCTCCGGGGGAAATTCACCCCTCCACTTT | CASSRSGGNSPLHF
TRBJ2-1 | TRBV4-1 | TRBD2 | NA | TGCGCCAGCAGCCAAGTAGCGGGGGGACTACCCCGGAATGAGCAGTTCTTC | CASSQVAGGLPRNEQFF
TRBJ2-1 | TRBV12-5 | TRBD2 | NA | TGTGCTAGTGGTTTGGTGAGCGGGGGCTACAATGAGCAGTTCTTC | CASGLVSGGYNEQFF
TRBJ1-5 | TRBV27 | NA | NA | TGTGCCAGCAGTCCTGGACTGAGTAATCAGCCCCAGCATTTT | CASSPGLSNQPQHF
TRBJ1-4 | TRBV27 | NA | NA | TGTGCCAGCAGTTTTGGGACTGTTAATGAAAAACTGTTTTTT | CASSFGTVNEKLFF
TRBJ2-5 | TRBV21-1 | NA | NA | TGTGCCAGCAGCAAAGCTCGGACTAGCGGGGCGATACGACAAGAGACCCAGTACTTC | CASSKARTSGAIRQETQYF
TRBJ1-6 | TRBV5-1 | NA | NA | TGCGCCAGCAGCTTGGTGGGGCCCGAGAATTCACCCCTCCACTTT | CASSLVGPENSPLHF
TRBJ2-1 | TRBV12-5 | NA | once | TGTGCTAGTGCCCGGAGCCCTATACCCTTAAATGAGCAGTTCTTC | CASARSPIPLNEQFF
TRBJ1-6 | TRBV14 | NA | NA | TGTGCCAGCAGCCAGCTGGTCCGGGATTCACCCCTCCACTTT | CASSQLVRDSPLHF
TRBJ1-2 | TRBV5-1 | NA | NA | TGCGCCAGCAGCTTGGGGTCAGCTAACTATGGCTACACCTTC | CASSLGSANYGYTF
TRBJ2-1 | TRBV11-3 | TRBD2 | once | TGTGCCAGCAGCTCCGGACTAGGTGTAGCGGGTGAGCAGTTCTTC | CASSSGLGVAGEQFF
TRBJ2-4 | TRBV27 | TRBD1 | once | TGTGCCAGCGGATGGATGACAGGGGGTAAGGAAGCCAAAAACATTCAGTACTTC | CASGWMTGGKEAKNIQYF
TRBJ1-2 | TRBV3-1/TRBV3-2 | NA | NA | TGTGCCAGCAGCCAAGCCTGGCGCCCGGGAAATGGCTACACCTTC | CASSQAWRPGNGYTF
TRBJ2-1 | TRBV7-3 | TRBD1 | NA | TGTGCCAGCAGCCGAACAGGGGACTCCTACAATGAGCAGTTCTTC | CASSRTGDSYNEQFF
TRBJ2-7 | TRBV19 | NA | NA | TGTGCCAGTAGTACCCCCCCCAAAGGGGTAGGGGAGCAGTACTTC | CASSTPPKGVGEQYF
TRBJ2-3 | TRBV19 | TRBD1 | NA | TGTGCCAGTAACCGGGACAGGGGGCAAGATACGCAGTATTTT | CASNRDRGQDTQYF
TRBJ1-2 | TRBV18 | NA | NA | TGTGCCAGCTCACCGGGGCAGGGAATCACTAACTATGGCTACACCTTC | CASSPGQGITNYGYTF
TRBJ2-1 | TRBV29-1 | NA | NA | TGCAGCGTCGCCGGTTACAATGAGCAGTTCTTC | CSVAGYNEQFF
TRBJ1-2 | TRBV15 | TRBD1 | NA | TGTGCCACCAGCAGGAATCAGGGACAGGGTCCGCGATATGGCTACACCTTC | CATSRNQGQGPRYGYTF
TRBJ2-1 | TRBV6-5 | NA | NA | TGTGCCAGCAGGGACAGCTCCTACAATGAGCAGTTCTTC | CASRDSSYNEQFF